These 2 T cell receptor beta chains were sequenced from one sample in a study of Ad26.COV2.S vaccination and SARS-CoV-2 variants. Documented treatment: 19 received Ad26.COV2.S at low or high dose, single or two shots; 5 received placebo; per-sample allocation not given. Sampling was done on day 63 after the first vaccine or placebo injection. Sequencing was performed with immunoSEQ multiplex PCR; in TCRdb, only in-frame clones are kept and a portion is missing. The profile shows 300,000 to 350,000 clones, 75% to 90% of them singletons. The material was peripheral blood, obtained in a trial of Ad26.COV2.S vaccine versus placebo. Receptors were obtained from a person aged 18-65 years who received the Ad26.COV2.S COVID-19 vaccine or a placebo.

The chain has TRBV12-3 or TRBV12-4 and TRBJ1-1; D unclear. With 1 base removed from V and 8 bases from J, the gap between germline ends came to 11 bases. The CDR3 length is 13 residues. The chain's CDR3 is CASSLGWGMEAFF. CDR3 DNA sequence: TGTGCCAGCAGTTTAGGGTGGGGAATGGAAGCTTTCTTT.

The gene calls are TRBV7-2 and TRBJ1-2, with TRBD1 as a possible D gene (5 bases). Germline CDR1 SGHTA, CDR2 FQGNSA. This CDR3 spans 15 amino acids. V shed 0 bases and J shed 4 bases, with 12 bases lying between them. The CDR3 coding sequence is TGTGCCAGCAGCTTAGCTCCGGACACCCCCTATGGCTACACCTTC. It encodes CASSLAPDTPYGYTF.